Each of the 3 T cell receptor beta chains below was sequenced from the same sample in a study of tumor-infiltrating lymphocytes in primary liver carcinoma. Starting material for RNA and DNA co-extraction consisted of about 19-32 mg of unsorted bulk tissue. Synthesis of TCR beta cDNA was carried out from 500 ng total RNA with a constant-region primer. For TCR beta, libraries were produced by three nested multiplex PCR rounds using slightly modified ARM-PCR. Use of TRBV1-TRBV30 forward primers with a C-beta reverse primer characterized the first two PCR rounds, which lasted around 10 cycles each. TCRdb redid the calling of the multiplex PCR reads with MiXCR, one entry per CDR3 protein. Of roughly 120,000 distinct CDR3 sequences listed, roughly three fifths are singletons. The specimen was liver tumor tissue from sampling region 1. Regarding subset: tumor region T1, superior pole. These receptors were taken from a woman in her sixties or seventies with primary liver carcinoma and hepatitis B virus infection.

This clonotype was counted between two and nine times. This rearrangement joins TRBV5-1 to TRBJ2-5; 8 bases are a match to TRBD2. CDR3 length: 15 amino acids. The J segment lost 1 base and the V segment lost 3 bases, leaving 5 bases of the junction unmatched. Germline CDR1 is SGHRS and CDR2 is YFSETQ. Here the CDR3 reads CASSYIGTSQETQYF. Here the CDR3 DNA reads TGCGCCAGCAGCTATATCGGGACTAGCCAAGAGACCCAGTACTTC. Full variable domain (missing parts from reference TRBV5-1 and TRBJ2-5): KAGVTQTPRYLIKTRGQQVTLSCSPISGHRSVSWYQQTPGQGLQFLFEYFSETQRNKGNFPGRFSGRQFSNSRSEMNVSTLELGDSALYLCASSYIGTSQETQYFGPGTRLLVL.

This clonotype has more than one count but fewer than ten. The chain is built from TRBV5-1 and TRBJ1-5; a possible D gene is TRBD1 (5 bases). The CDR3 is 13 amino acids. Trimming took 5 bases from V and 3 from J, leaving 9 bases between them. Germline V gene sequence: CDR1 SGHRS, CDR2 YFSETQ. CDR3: CASSRDLNQPQHF. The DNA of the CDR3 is TGCGCCAGCAGTCGGGACCTCAATCAGCCCCAGCATTTT.

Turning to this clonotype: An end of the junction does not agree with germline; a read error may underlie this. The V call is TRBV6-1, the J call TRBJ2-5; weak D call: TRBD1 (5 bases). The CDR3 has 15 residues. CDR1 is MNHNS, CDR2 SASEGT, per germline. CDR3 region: CASRYCTDSQETQHF. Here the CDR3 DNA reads TGTGCCAGCAGGTACTGCACAGACAGTCAAGAGACCCAGCACTTC.